This T cell receptor (beta chain) derives from a study of T cells after yellow fever vaccination. Study summary: Fractions low in cell number were prepared with SMART-Seq v4 Ultra Low Input.

This CDR3 is 13 amino acids long. Per germline, CDR1 ENHRY and CDR2 SYGVKD. Trimming stripped 3 bases from V and 3 bases from J, with 9 bases between. TCRdb passed the 5' RACE reads through MiXCR, listing each CDR3 protein once. In the table there are 150,000 to 200,000 distinct CDR3 sequences, about 7% of which are singletons. This clonotype was seen at least ten times. The clonotype comes from a man between 18 and 35 years old who received the YFV17D yellow fever vaccine. V gene TRBV10-3 combines with J gene TRBJ2-7; D is possibly TRBD1 (5 bases). The input for sequencing was CD4+ T cells sorted from PBMCs, taken around 5 days after the first yellow fever vaccination. The chain's CDR3 is CAISDRQNYEQYF. The CDR3 bases are TGTGCCATCAGTGATCGACAGAACTACGAGCAGTACTTC.